Following are 3 T cell receptor beta chains from one sample sequenced in a study of a mutant IDH1 vaccine in newly diagnosed glioma (dated by TCRdb to the early 2020s). The sample's time point, from its label and the paper: week 47, end of study. A 20-mer mutant IDH1 peptide at 300 micrograms in Montanide made up each vaccine dose, which was injected subcutaneously together with topical imiquimod. Library construction relied on the immunoSEQ multiplex PCR assay. TCRdb's version of the immuneACCESS table is confined to in-frame rearrangements and falls short of the full clone set. An unresolved V gene accounts for under half of the shortfall where checked; the remainder is of unknown origin. The sample records 40,000 to 50,000 clones, roughly 82% of which are singletons. Approximately 18% of the sample lies in the top ten. For these TCRs, the target antigens are not known. The sequences come from PBMCs, collected from a glioma patient whose treatment included an IDH1 peptide vaccine. The source of these receptors is a man younger than 30 with glioma. Some clones in this sample may be carry-over from other donors' samples.

V is TRBV7-2 and J is TRBJ1-1, with D unresolved. The V gene lost 1 base and the J gene lost 0 bases, with 6 bases spanning the gap. CDR3 length: 14 residues. Germline CDR1 reads SGHTA; CDR2 reads FQGNSA. CDR3 region: CASSLGGLNTEAFF. The CDR3 DNA reads TGTGCCAGCAGCTTAGGAGGCCTGAACACTGAAGCTTTCTTT. The full variable domain, with the rest looked up from reference TRBV7-2 and TRBJ1-1, is GAGVSQSPSNKVTEKGKDVELRCDPISGHTALYWYRQSLGQGLEFLIYFQGNSAPDKSGLPSDRFSAERTGGSVSTLTIQRTQQEDSAVYLCASSLGGLNTEAFFGQGTRLTVV.

This rearrangement joins TRBV7-2 to TRBJ2-7, with D possibly matching TRBD2 (6 bases). Looked up from germline, CDR1 is SGHTA and CDR2 is FQGNSA. V lost 5 bases and J lost 0, with 14 bases in between. The CDR3 covers 15 residues. The CDR3 protein is CASSQRDWSSYEQYF. The CDR3, as DNA: TGTGCCAGCAGCCAGAGGGACTGGAGCTCCTACGAGCAGTACTTC.

Notes on this clone: This sample also contains other DNA sequences that code for the same CDR3. The chain joins TRBV4-3 to TRBJ2-1, with TRBD1 matching 11 bases. J was trimmed by 6 bases and V by 3 bases; bases with no gene match: 4. Germline CDR1 and CDR2: LGHNA and YSLEER. There are 15 residues in the CDR3. The CDR3 DNA follows: TGCGCCAGCAGCCAGGACAGGGGGCTCGGCAATGAGCAGTTCTTC. Protein product: CASSQDRGLGNEQFF.